This TCR beta chain was found in a study of cytomegalovirus exposure and HLA in healthy donors. Study-level points and caveats: The classifier reportedly diagnosed cytomegalovirus status with high sensitivity and specificity. A later analysis linked a missense DCLRE1C variant to TCR beta V- and J-gene trimming. A few CMV-associated chains proved CMV antigen-specific in vitro. From TCR beta sequences, most subjects' HLA-A and HLA-B alleles were reportedly predicted accurately.

The CDR3 is 17 amino acids. Germline CDR1 LGHNT, CDR2 FRNRAP. V lost 4 bases to trimming and J lost 6 bases, with 24 bases between them. The study ran its PCR with 60 Vbeta and 13 Jbeta primers. The repertoire was sequenced with immunoSEQ multiplex PCR; TCRdb's copy has only in-frame clones and lacks some. The sample has some 70,000 clones. Remarks on this clone: Its antigen remains unknown.

This sequence originates from a man aged 35 to 55 in good health and CMV-seronegative. The specimen sequenced was PBMCs. The rearrangement joins TRBV12-5 to TRBJ1-2; a weak D match, TRBD1 (6 bases). CDR3 sequence (DNA): TGTGCTAGTGGTTCCACCTTCACAGAGGGGCACAGGGATGGCTACACCTTC. Translating it yields CASGSTFTEGHRDGYTF.